Reported below is one T cell receptor (beta chain). Its recognized antigen is unknown. Base qualities are not provided; no much larger clone lies one nucleotide away. This specimen comes from a study of cytomegalovirus exposure and HLA in healthy donors (dated by TCRdb to 2016 to 2017). Concerning the study at large: In an earlier analysis of under 750 of the donors, around 300 Gb of sequence data and some 120 million unique TCR beta sequences from approximately 180 million T cells were reported. An early release covering roughly 640 HLA-typed donors comprised around 300 gigabases of sequencing data and about 90 million unique TCR sequences. Of the approximately 400 genotyped donors, approximately 83% fell in the genetic ancestry cluster associated with self-reported Caucasian donors. The aim of the study was to test whether cataloging public T cell receptors could identify signatures of past pathogen exposure. The study used immunosequencing to profile the T cell repertoires of 666 subjects and linked those repertoires to cytomegalovirus serostatus. Besides the first cohort of some 670 subjects, a separate validation cohort made up of 95 to 150 different subjects was used. To predict cytomegalovirus infection status, the study brought together high-throughput TCR immunosequencing, statistical association of individual TCRs with disease status, and machine learning. In a later analysis, previously published TCR beta repertoires from 666 donors were re-analyzed and high-resolution HLA genotyping was added so that TCR occurrence patterns could be studied. The later analysis used no new phenotypic data to find candidate immune exposures, relying instead on TCR beta sequences and their occurrence across donors. In an earlier analysis of around 540 of the donors, high-throughput TCR beta sequencing was used to judge whether each TCR beta V gene segment behaved as functional or pseudogenic. Donor age, sex, ethnicity and CMV serostatus were compiled together with the repertoire data. Genome-wide SNP genotypes for about 65% of the 666 donors were used in a later genetic analysis, which treated that subset as a discovery cohort. All discovery cohort repertoires had been generated on a single sequencing platform. HLA typing covered class I and class II loci at four-digit resolution. The number of donors typed differed by locus, with about 620-630 for A, B, C, DRB1 and DQB1, 522 for DQA1, about 610 for DPA1, and over 400 for DPB1. Roughly five DR-DQ haplotypes were handled as single units for association and clustering, since linkage in the cohort was strong. Among 398 genotyped donors of the cohort, an average of approximately 240,000 unique TCR beta nucleotide sequences were sequenced per donor, around 20% of them non-productive. Study-wide findings and limitations: In a later analysis, the rate of TCR association differed among HLA loci, with DRB1 alleles having the most associated TCRs and HLA-C alleles having the fewest. The study listed approximately 150 TCR beta chains as associated with cytomegalovirus. Most CMV-associated TCR beta chains appeared to be HLA-restricted in a later analysis, and the HLA associations seemed to be driven largely by CMV exposure. A further reported finding was that TCR beta sequences accurately predicted the HLA-A and HLA-B alleles for most subjects in the first cohort. A later analysis associated 15,000 to 20,000 TCR beta sequences with specific HLA alleles at a false discovery rate of 0.05. In a later analysis, HLA-associated TCR beta chains showed more clonal expansion and lower generation probabilities than non-associated chains that were equally common. Some IMGT-functional V segments, including TRBV6-2 and TRBV6-3, could not be told apart with the 87-base-pair reads, so those segments were excluded. According to the authors, the approach could potentially be generalized to other disease states and immunological phenotypes. Linkage disequilibrium might explain the correlated functional status among segregating V segments, but an unknown experimental factor could not be excluded. Presence/absence analyses assumed roughly uniform sequencing depth across donors, an assumption that may not hold. Only TCR beta chains were sequenced in this cohort, and the absence of alpha or paired-chain data limited detectable features. The sequencing pipeline was judged likely to have produced a cluster of highly shared sequence variants as a technical artifact. Cytomegalovirus status was reported to be diagnosed by the classifier with high specificity and sensitivity in both the original and validation cohorts. V-gene and J-gene trimming of TCR beta chains was associated with a missense DCLRE1C variant in a later genetic analysis, and the association was replicated in an independent cohort. Because some donors lacked HLA typing at each locus, the association tests relied only on the typed subset. In vitro tests confirmed that a few of the cytomegalovirus-associated TCR beta chains recognize cytomegalovirus antigens. When HLA alleles, especially DR and DQ, strongly co-occurred, attributing TCR associations to individual alleles was difficult. The earlier analysis of about 600 of the donors excluded around 17 rarely observed V segments, including chromosome 9 orphons, because counts were too low. In a later genetic analysis, fewer N-insertions in productive TCRs were reported among donors in an Asian-associated ancestry cluster than the roughly 700-donor mean. For the cohort, immune exposure information was limited to CMV serostatus. Several of the top co-occurrence clusters appeared to be linked to parvovirus B19, influenza, CMV and Epstein-Barr virus, according to a later analysis. Across donors, most TCR sequences were observed very rarely, whereas some public TCRs were present in many individuals. Broadly in line with IMGT annotations, most TCR beta V segments showed up in productive rearrangements about 87% or about 30% of the time in an earlier analysis of about 500 of the donors.

The cohort consisted of 666 healthy bone marrow donors. All cohort members were sampled while nominally healthy, although unrecorded immune exposures were likely present. The donor was CMV seropositive and belonged to the group of 250 to 300 seropositive cohort members. Every donor gave a peripheral blood sample, and the peripheral blood mononuclear cells from that sample were used for TCR beta sequencing. Genomic DNA extraction from the blood cell samples was performed with the Qiagen DNeasy Blood Extraction Kit. Library preparation employed the immunoSEQ multiplex PCR assay. The multiplex PCR relied on a mix of 60 forward primers for TCR Vbeta segments and 13 reverse primers for TCR Jbeta segments. Amplification of the CDR3 region of rearranged TCR beta genes was performed with a multiplex PCR assay on genomic DNA. On the Illumina HiSeq System, the amplified TCR beta libraries were sequenced as 87-base-pair reads. The published analysis was carried out like this. A later analysis counted 75 million to 100 million unique TCR beta chains across the 640 or so repertoires, and some 11 million of these chains were shared by at least two donors. Raw reads were error-corrected and collapsed into unique sequences by a nearest-neighbor algorithm in which closely related sequences were merged to remove PCR and sequencing errors. To assign V, D and J gene segments, CDR3 sequences were aligned to IMGT reference sequences. For a sequence to be retained, at least a six-nucleotide match to both a V gene segment and a J gene segment was required. Rearrangements were classified as productive when the CDR3 lacked stop codons and remained in frame with V and J, and all other rearrangements were classified as non-productive. CDR3 was defined according to IMGT convention as the region running from the second conserved V-encoded cysteine to the conserved J-encoded phenylalanine. The earlier analysis of 500 to 650 of the donors excluded any sequence lacking an unambiguous match to a single V gene segment. In an earlier analysis of more than 500 of the donors, a V segment was called functional when productive rearrangements were above 56.7%, and segregating when the standard deviation between donors exceeded 5%. A statistical classification framework was built to diagnose cytomegalovirus status from the catalog of TCR beta chain sequences. In a later analysis, TCR nucleotide sequences were compared against IMGT/GENE-DB human TR gene sequences so that V and J genes could be assigned. A later analysis assigned CDR3 sequences and most-parsimonious VDJ recombination scenarios with the TCRdist pipeline. A later analysis defined each TCR beta chain by its CDR3 amino acid sequence plus V-gene family, and excluded reads lacking a unique V-gene family. A later analysis removed roughly 590 highly shared, low-generation-probability nucleotide sequences to deal with suspected cross-contamination and a sequencing artifact. In a later analysis, a clonal expansion index was calculated for each public chain from normalized within-repertoire ranks of inferred template counts. In a later analysis, generation probabilities were computed using a VDJ recombination model fitted to out-of-frame rearrangements, and the results were checked against IGoR. In a later analysis, hypergeometric tests were used to score TCR-TCR, TCR-HLA and TCR-CMV co-occurrence, with a repertoire-size bias correction applied to TCR pairs. In a later analysis, false discovery rates were estimated by permuting HLA or CMV assignments 20 times. In a later analysis, co-occurring TCRs were grouped using DBSCAN, and TCRdist sequence similarity was added for clustering within HLA-allele-positive subsets. Repertoires with fewer than 30,000 or more than 120,000 public chains, plus five repertoires with anomalous nucleotide sharing, were excluded from co-occurrence clustering. The table comes from immuneACCESS by way of TCRdb, which keeps in-frame sequences with V and J called. Part of the clones is missing from these tables; in studies checked, under half for an unresolved V gene and the rest for unknown reasons. D and trimming were read from the DNA, whereas the V and J calls and clone size are those reported in that table. Present in this sample are fewer than 130,000 clones, approximately 70% of which were seen just once. 11% of the sample is in the top ten clones.

Counted from cysteine to valine, this CDR3 has 14 amino acids. The retained sequence is limited to the CDR3, 42 bases, with the frame set at the first base. Relative to germline, V is 5 bases shorter and J is 2 bases shorter, with 13 bases between their ends. Sequences SGHVS (CDR1) and FNYEAQ (CDR2) are obtained from the germline V gene. Specimen: PBMCs. The sequence links TRBV7-6 to TRBJ2-7, with a tentative D gene TRBD2 over 6 matching bases. This sequence originates from a man in his forties in good health and CMV-seropositive. CDR3 sequence: CASSPGDGAYEQYV. The nucleotide sequence reads as follows: TGTGCCAGCAGCCCGGGGGACGGCGCCTACGAGCAGTACGTC.